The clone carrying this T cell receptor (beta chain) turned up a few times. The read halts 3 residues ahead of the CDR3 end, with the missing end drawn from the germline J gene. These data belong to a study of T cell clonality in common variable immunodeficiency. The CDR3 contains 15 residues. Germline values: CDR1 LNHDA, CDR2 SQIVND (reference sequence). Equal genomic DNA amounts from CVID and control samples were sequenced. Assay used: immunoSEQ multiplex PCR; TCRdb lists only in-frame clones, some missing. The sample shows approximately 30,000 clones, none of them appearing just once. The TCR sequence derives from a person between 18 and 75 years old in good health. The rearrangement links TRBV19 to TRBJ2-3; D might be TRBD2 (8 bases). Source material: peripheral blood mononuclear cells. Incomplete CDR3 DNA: TGTGCCAGTGCCTTCCGGGAGGGGGCTAAAGAGACG. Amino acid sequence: CASAFREGAKET. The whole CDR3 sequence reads CASAFREGAKETQYF.